This T cell receptor (beta chain) was found in a study of T cell responses to AZD1222 COVID-19 vaccine. Germline CDR1 and CDR2: LGHNA and YSLEER. J was trimmed by 10 bases and V by 0 bases; bases with no gene match: 6. There are 15 residues in the CDR3. Using immunoSEQ multiplex PCR, the repertoire was profiled, and TCRdb retains in-frame clones only, with some absent. The sample shows 150,000 to 200,000 clones, approximately 90% of them seen only once. This clone has only one observation. This TCR was sampled from an adult who received the AZD1222 COVID-19 vaccine. The chain combines TRBV4-3 with TRBJ1-4; 9 bases align to TRBD1. Source: peripheral blood, taken 28 days after the second AZD1222 dose. In DNA form, the CDR3 reads TGCGCCAGCAGCCAAGATATTGGGACAGGGAGAAAACTGTTTTTT. It translates to CASSQDIGTGRKLFF.